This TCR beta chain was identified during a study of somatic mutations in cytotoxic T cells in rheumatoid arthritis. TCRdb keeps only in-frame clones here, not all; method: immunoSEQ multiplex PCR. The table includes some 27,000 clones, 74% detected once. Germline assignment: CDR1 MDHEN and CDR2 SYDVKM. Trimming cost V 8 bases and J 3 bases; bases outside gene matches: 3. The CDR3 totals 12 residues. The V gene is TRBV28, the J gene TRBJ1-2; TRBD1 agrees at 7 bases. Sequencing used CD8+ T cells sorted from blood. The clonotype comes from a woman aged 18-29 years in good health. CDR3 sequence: CASEGGDYGYTF. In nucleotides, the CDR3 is TGTGCCAGCGAAGGGGGCGACTATGGCTACACCTTC.